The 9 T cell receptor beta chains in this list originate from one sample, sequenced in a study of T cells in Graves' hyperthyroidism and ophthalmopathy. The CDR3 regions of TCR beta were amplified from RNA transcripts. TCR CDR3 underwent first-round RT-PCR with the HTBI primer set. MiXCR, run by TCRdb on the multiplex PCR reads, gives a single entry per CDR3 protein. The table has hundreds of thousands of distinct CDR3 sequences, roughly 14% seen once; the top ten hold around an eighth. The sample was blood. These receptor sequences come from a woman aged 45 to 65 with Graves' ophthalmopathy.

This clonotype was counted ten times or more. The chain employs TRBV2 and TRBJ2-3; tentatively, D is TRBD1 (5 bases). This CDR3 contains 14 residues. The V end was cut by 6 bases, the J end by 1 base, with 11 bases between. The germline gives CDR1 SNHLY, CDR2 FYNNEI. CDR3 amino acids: CASRDTHRTDTQYF. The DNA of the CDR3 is TGTGCCAGCAGGGACACACATCGCACAGATACGCAGTATTTT. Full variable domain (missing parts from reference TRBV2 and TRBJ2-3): EPEVTQTPSHQVTQMGQEVILRCVPISNHLYFYWYRQILGQKVEFLVSFYNNEISEKSEIFDDQFSVERPDGSNFTLKIRSTKLEDSAMYFCASRDTHRTDTQYFGPGTRLTVL.

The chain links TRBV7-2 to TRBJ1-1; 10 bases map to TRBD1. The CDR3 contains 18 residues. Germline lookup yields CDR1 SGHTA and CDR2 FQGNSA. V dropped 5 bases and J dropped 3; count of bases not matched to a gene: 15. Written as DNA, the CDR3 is TGTGCCAGCAGCCCCCGCAGGGGACAGGGGAAAGGGGACACTGAAGCTTTCTTT. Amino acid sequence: CASSPRRGQGKGDTEAFF.

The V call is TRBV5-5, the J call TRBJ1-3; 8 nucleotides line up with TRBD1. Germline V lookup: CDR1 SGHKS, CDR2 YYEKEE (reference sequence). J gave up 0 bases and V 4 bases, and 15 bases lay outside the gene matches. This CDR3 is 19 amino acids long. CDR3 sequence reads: CASSGLLSDRVLSGNTIYF. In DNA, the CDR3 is TGTGCCAGCAGCGGACTTTTATCGGACAGGGTACTCTCTGGAAACACCATATATTTT.

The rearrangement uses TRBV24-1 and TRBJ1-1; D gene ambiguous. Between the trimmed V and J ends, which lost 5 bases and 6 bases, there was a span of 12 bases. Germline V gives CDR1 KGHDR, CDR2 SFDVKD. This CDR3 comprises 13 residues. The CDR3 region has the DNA TGTGCCACCAGTGGAGGGTCTTGGGCTGAAGCTTTCTTT. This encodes CATSGGSWAEAFF.

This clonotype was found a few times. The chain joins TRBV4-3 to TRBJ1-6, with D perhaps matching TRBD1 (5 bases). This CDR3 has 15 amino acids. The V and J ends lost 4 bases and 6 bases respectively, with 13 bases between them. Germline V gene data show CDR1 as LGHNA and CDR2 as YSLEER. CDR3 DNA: TGCGCCAGCAGCCCTGGGGACGTTCTTAATTCACCCCTCCACTTT. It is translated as CASSPGDVLNSPLHF.

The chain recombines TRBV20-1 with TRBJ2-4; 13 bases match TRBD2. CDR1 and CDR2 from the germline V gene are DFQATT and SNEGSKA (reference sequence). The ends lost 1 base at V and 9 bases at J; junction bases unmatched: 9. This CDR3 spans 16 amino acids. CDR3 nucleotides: TGCAGTGCTAGAGGGACTAGCGGGAGTAAAGTCATCATTCAGTACTTC. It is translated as CSARGTSGSKVIIQYF.

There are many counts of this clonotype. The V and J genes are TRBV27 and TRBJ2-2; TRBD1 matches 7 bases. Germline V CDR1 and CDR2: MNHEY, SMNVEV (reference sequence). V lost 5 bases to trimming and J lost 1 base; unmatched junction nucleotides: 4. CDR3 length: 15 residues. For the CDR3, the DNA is TGTGCCAGCAGTCTACAGGGGAGGAACACCGGGGAGCTGTTTTTT. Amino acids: CASSLQGRNTGELFF.

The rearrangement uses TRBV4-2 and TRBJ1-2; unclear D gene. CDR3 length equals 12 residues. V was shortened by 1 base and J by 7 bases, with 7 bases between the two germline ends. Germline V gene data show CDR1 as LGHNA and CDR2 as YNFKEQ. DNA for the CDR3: TGTGCCAGCAGCCAAGGTAGCGGTGGCTACACCTTC. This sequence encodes CASSQGSGGYTF.

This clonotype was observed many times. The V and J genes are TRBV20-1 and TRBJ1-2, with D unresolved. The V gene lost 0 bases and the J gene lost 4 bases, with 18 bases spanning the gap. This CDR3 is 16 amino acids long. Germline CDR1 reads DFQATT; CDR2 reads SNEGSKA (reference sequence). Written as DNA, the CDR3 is TGCAGTGCTAGAGATCTCCTGCGTTCAGGAAGCTATGGCTACACCTTC. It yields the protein CSARDLLRSGSYGYTF.